Sequencing of this T cell receptor (beta chain) was carried out in a study of CD8+CD57+ T cells in acquired aplastic anemia. About the study: The sorted CD4+ and CD8+ cells yielded an average around 3 ug of DNA. Study outcomes and limitations: Common to patients and controls were roughly 30 CD8+ CDR3 sequences.

This clonotype has ten or more counts. The antigen is unknown. V lost 4 bases to trimming and J lost 1 base, with 13 bases between them. Germline V lookup: CDR1 SQVTM, CDR2 ANQGSEA. The CDR3 runs 14 residues. Using genomic DNA as the template, TCR beta VDJ and CDR3 profiling was carried out. MiXCR, applied by TCRdb to the reads, yields one record per CDR3 protein. The sample consists of about half a million distinct CDR3 sequences, around a third of them appearing once. Only patients with CD8+CD57+ cell expansion on flow cytometry were chosen for sequencing. Each patient had severe acquired aplastic anemia. Untreated patients provided the blood samples, with no therapy given before sampling.

The chain links TRBV29-1 to TRBJ1-2; D ambiguous. Sequencing used sorted CD4+, CD8+, or CD8+CD57+ T cells (not recorded which) from PBMCs. This TCR came from a human donor with aplastic anemia. The CDR3 region is CSVVVPNRNYGYTF. CDR3 nucleotides: TGCAGCGTTGTCGTTCCCAACCGTAACTATGGCTACACCTTC.